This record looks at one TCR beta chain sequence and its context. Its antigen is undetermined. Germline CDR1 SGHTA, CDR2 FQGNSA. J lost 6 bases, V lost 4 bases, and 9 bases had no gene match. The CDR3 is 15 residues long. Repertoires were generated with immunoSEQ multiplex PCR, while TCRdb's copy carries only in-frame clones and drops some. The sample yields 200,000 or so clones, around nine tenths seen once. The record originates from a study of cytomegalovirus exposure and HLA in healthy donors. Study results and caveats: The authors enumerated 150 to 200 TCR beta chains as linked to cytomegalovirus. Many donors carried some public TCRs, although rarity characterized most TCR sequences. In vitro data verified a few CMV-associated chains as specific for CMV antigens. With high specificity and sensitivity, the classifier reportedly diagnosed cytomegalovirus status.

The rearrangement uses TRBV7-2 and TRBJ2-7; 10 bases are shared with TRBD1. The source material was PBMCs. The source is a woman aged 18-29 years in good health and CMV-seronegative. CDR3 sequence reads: CASSSTGTGAGEQYF. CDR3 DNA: TGTGCCAGCAGCTCCACCGGGACAGGGGCAGGCGAGCAGTACTTC.